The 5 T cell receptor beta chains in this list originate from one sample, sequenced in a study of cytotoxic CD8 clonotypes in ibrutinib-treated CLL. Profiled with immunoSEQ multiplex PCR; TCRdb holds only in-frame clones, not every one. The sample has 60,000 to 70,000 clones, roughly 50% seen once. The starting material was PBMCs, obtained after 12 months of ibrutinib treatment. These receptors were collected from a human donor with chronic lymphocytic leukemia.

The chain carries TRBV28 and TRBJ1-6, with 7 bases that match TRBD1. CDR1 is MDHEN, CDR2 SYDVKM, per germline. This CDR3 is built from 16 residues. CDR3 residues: CTSRGGQQSVDSPLHF. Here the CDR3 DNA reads TGTACTTCTCGAGGGGGACAGCAATCGGTTGATTCACCCCTCCACTTT.

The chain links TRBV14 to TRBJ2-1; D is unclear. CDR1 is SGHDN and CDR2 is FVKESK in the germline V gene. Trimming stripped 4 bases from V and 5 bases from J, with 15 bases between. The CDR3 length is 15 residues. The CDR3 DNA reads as TGTGCCAGCAGCCCGATCGGTCCCGGTAACAATGAGCAGTTCTTC. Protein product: CASSPIGPGNNEQFF.

CDR3 sequence (DNA): TGTGCCAGCCGGGAGGGCGGTCTCTCCTACAATGAGCAGTTCTTC. It is translated as CASREGGLSYNEQFF. This chain uses TRBV6-1 with TRBJ2-1; 8 nucleotides match TRBD2. V was clipped by 8 bases and J by 0 bases; unmatched bases: 6. Germline-derived CDR1 and CDR2 are MNHNS and SASEGT. The CDR3 is 15 amino acids.

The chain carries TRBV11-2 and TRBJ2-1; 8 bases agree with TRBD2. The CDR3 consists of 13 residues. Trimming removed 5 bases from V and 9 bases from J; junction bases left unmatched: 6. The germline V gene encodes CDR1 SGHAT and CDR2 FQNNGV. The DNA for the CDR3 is TGTGCCAGCAGCCCGGGACTAGGTAGTGAGCAGTTCTTC. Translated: CASSPGLGSEQFF.

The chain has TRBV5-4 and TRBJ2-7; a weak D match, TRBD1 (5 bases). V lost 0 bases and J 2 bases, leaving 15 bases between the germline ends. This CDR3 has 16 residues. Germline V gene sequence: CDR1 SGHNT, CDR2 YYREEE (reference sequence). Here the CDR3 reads CASSLVGQGLPYEQYF. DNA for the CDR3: TGTGCCAGCAGCTTGGTAGGGCAGGGTCTTCCCTACGAGCAGTACTTC.